This T cell receptor (beta chain) originates from a study of T cells in Graves' hyperthyroidism and ophthalmopathy. Findings and limits, study-wide: Ophthalmopathy prediction by the model preceded onset by a median approximately 5.9 months. Peripheral blood also featured most of the thyroid clonotypes expanded above 0.001.

Amplification of TCR beta CDR3 regions was performed using RNA transcripts as template. The HTBI primer set was used in a first-round RT-PCR of the TCR CDR3. A single record per CDR3 protein comes from TCRdb applying MiXCR to the multiplex PCR reads. The table includes roughly 170,000 distinct CDR3 sequences, around 15% detected once. This CDR3 contains 16 residues. Germline CDR1 reads MNHEY; CDR2 reads SVGEGT. After removal of 5 bases from V and 6 bases from J, the junction contained 12 bases not matched to a gene. This clonotype occurred many times. What it binds is not known. The origin of this receptor is a woman between 45 and 65 years old with Graves' hyperthyroidism. The V call is TRBV6-2 or TRBV6-3, the J call TRBJ1-4; 7 bases agree with TRBD1. Input material: blood. Here the CDR3 reads CASSPLSGTADEKLFF. Written as DNA, the CDR3 is TGTGCCAGCAGTCCTCTATCCGGGACAGCAGATGAAAAACTGTTTTTT.